This T cell receptor (beta chain) comes out of a study of blood T cell repertoires in COVID-19. The repertoire was sequenced with immunoSEQ multiplex PCR; TCRdb's copy has only in-frame clones and lacks some. Of 350,000 to 450,000 clones listed, over 75% are singletons. While infection was still active, Seattle patients were enrolled and then followed longitudinally. CDR1 is LNHNV, CDR2 YYDKDF, per germline (reference sequence). This CDR3 is built from 15 residues. Unmatched junction bases numbered 3, after V lost 1 base and J lost 2 bases. The receptor was isolated from a woman aged 55-69 years with COVID-19, enrolled during active disease. The rearrangement joins TRBV15 to TRBJ2-7; 9 bases fit TRBD1. Material for sequencing was peripheral blood. CDR3 in amino acids: CATSRGGDRAYEQYF. The CDR3 nucleotides read TGTGCCACCAGCAGAGGGGGGGACAGGGCCTACGAGCAGTACTTC.